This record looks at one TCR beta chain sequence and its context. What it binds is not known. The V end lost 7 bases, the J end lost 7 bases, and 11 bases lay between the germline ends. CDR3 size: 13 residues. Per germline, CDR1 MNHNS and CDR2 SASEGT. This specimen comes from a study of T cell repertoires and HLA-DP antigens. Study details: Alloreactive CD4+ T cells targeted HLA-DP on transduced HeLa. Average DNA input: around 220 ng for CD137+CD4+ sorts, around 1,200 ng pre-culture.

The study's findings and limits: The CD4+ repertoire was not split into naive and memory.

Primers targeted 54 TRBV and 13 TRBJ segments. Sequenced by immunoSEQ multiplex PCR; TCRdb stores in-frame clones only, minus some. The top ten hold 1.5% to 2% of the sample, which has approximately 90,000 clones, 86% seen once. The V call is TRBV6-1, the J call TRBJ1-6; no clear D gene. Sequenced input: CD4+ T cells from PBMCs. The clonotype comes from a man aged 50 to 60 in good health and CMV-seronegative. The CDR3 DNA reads TGTGCCAGCATGGTCCAAACGAATTCACCCCTCCACTTT. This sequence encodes CASMVQTNSPLHF.